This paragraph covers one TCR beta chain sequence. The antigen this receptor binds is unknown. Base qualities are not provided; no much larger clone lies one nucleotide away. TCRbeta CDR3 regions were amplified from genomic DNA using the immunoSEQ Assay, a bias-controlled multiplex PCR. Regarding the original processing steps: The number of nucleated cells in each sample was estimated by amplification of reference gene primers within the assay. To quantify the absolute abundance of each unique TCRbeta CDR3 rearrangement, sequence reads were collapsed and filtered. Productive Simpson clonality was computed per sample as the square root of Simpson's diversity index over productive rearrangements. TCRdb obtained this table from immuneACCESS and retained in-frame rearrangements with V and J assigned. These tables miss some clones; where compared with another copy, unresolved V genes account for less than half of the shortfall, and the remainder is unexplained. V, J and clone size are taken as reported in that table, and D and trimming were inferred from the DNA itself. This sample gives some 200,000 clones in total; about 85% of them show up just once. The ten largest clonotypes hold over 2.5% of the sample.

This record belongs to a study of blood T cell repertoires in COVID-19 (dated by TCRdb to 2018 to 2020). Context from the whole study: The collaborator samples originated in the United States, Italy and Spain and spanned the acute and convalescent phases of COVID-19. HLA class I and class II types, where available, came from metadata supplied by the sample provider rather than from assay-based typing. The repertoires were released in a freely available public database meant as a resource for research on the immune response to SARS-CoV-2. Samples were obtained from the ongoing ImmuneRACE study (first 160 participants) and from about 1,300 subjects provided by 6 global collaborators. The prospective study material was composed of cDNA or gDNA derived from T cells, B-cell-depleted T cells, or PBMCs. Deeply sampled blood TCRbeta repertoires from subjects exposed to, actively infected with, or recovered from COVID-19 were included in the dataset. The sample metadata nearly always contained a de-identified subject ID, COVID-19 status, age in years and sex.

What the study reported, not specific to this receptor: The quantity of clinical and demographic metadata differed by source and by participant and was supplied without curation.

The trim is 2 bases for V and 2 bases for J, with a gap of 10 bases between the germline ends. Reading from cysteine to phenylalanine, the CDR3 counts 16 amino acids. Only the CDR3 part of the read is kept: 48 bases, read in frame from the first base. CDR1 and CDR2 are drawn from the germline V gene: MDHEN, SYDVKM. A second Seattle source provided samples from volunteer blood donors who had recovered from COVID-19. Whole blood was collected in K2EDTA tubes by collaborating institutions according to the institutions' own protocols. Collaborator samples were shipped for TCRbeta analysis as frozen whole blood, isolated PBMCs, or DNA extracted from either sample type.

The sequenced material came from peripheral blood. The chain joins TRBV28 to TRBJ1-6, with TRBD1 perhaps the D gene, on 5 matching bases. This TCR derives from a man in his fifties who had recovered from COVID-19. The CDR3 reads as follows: CASSLTRVTYNSPLHF. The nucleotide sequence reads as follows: TGTGCCAGCAGTTTAACCAGGGTCACCTATAATTCACCCCTCCACTTT.